The 30 T cell receptor beta chains presented below share a single source sample, sequenced in a study of T cell responses to AZD1222 COVID-19 vaccine. Assay used: immunoSEQ multiplex PCR; TCRdb lists only in-frame clones, some missing. The data contain approximately 160,000 clones, approximately 90% of them singletons. The starting material was peripheral blood, obtained on day 0 of AZD1222 vaccination. Every receptor here comes from an adult in good health.

The chain couples TRBV4-3 to TRBJ2-2, with D possibly matching TRBD1 (5 bases). From germline, CDR1 is LGHNA and CDR2 YSLEER. This CDR3 is 13 amino acids long. Trimming removed 2 bases from V and 7 bases from J, with 8 bases in between. CDR3 protein: CASSQQGGGELFF. CDR3 coding DNA: TGCGCCAGCAGCCAACAGGGCGGCGGGGAGCTGTTTTTT.

V and J are TRBV14 and TRBJ2-7; D is possibly TRBD2 (6 bases). The germline V gene has CDR1 SGHDN and CDR2 FVKESK. With 3 bases removed from V and 6 bases from J, the gap between germline ends came to 9 bases. The CDR3 sequence is 12 residues long. CDR3 loop: CASSQGGREQYF. The CDR3 DNA is TGTGCCAGCAGCCAGGGAGGACGCGAGCAGTACTTC.

In DNA, the CDR3 is TGTGCCAGCAGCTCGGGTCCTTTCTACACCTTC. It codes for CASSSGPFYTF. This chain links TRBV28 with TRBJ1-2; D gene ambiguous. The CDR3 sequence is 11 residues long. Trimming stripped 6 bases from V and 10 bases from J, with 12 bases between. Germline CDR1 is MDHEN and CDR2 is SYDVKM.

The V and J genes are TRBV27 and TRBJ1-2; maybe TRBD1 (5 bases). Germline V lookup: CDR1 MNHEY, CDR2 SMNVEV (reference sequence). The CDR3 length is 13 residues. Trimming took 6 bases from V and 8 from J, leaving 16 bases between them. The CDR3, as DNA: TGTGCCAGCAGGGGACGGCCAGGTTTGGGCTACACCTTC. It codes for CASRGRPGLGYTF.

This clone appeared a single time. The genes are TRBV19 and TRBJ1-5; a weak D match, TRBD1 (5 bases). Trimming stripped 8 bases from V and 7 bases from J, with 12 bases between. This CDR3 comprises 12 residues. Germline lookup yields CDR1 LNHDA and CDR2 SQIVND (reference sequence). CDR3 region: CASCGARQPQHF. The CDR3 coding sequence is TGTGCCAGTTGCGGGGCTAGGCAGCCCCAGCATTTT.

The chain combines TRBV7-2 with TRBJ2-2; no firm D call. From germline, CDR1 is SGHTA and CDR2 FQGNSA. The CDR3 length is 16 residues. Trimming left V 5 bases short and J 6 bases short, with 19 bases between. CDR3 protein: CASSPGRVPVAGELFF. Written as DNA, the CDR3 is TGTGCCAGCAGCCCGGGCCGGGTCCCGGTAGCCGGGGAGCTGTTTTTT. Based on the CDR3 plus reference TRBV7-2 and TRBJ2-2, the full variable domain is GAGVSQSPSNKVTEKGKDVELRCDPISGHTALYWYRQSLGQGLEFLIYFQGNSAPDKSGLPSDRFSAERTGGSVSTLTIQRTQQEDSAVYLCASSPGRVPVAGELFFGEGSRLTVL.

This clone was seen a few times. V and J are TRBV7-9 and TRBJ2-2, with D possibly called TRBD1 or TRBD2 (5 bases each). With 3 bases removed from V and 4 bases from J, the gap between germline ends came to 12 bases. This CDR3 is 15 amino acids long. Germline V CDR1 and CDR2: SEHNR, FQNEAQ (reference sequence). The CDR3 coding sequence is TGTGCCAGCAGCTTGGGGGAGTGGGTCACCGGGGAGCTGTTTTTT. This sequence encodes CASSLGEWVTGELFF.

The sample holds one count of this clone. The chain is built from TRBV28 and TRBJ2-5; a weak D match, TRBD2 (5 bases). CDR1 is MDHEN and CDR2 is SYDVKM in the germline V gene. The CDR3 is 13 amino acids. Trimming removed 4 bases from V and 6 bases from J, with 12 bases in between. CDR3: CASSYPLDQTQYF. The CDR3 DNA reads TGTGCCAGCAGTTACCCACTAGACCAGACCCAGTACTTC.

V gene TRBV15 combines with J gene TRBJ1-2; 7 bases line up with TRBD1. V lost 5 bases and J lost 7; bases outside the gene matches: 13. The V gene's germline CDR1 is LNHNV and CDR2 YYDKDF (reference sequence). The CDR3 runs 15 residues. The CDR3, as DNA: TGTGCCACCAGCCCGCAACAGGGGAAGGAGGGTGGCTACACCTTC. Its translation is CATSPQQGKEGGYTF.

The chain is built from TRBV4-1 and TRBJ2-2; 9 bases align to TRBD1. After removal of 6 bases from V and 3 bases from J, the junction contained 5 bases not matched to a gene. Germline CDR1 is MGHRA and CDR2 is YSYEKL. The CDR3 sequence is 15 residues long. CDR3 loop: CASRNRDRDTGELFF. For the CDR3, the DNA is TGCGCCAGCAGGAACCGGGACAGGGACACCGGGGAGCTGTTTTTT.

The V and J genes are TRBV5-8 and TRBJ2-1, with 7 bases that match TRBD2. The CDR3 length is 15 residues. Per the germline V gene, CDR1 is SGHTS and CDR2 is YDEGEE. V trimming: 6 bases; J trimming: 0 bases; junction bases outside the gene matches: 6. In DNA, the CDR3 is TGTGCCAGCAACCCCGGGGGGAGCTCCTACAATGAGCAGTTCTTC. Translating it yields CASNPGGSSYNEQFF.

CDR3 region: CASSQGAEAFF. The CDR3 bases are TGCGCCAGCAGCCAAGGGGCTGAAGCTTTCTTT. The gene calls are TRBV4-3 and TRBJ1-1; the D is unclear. Germline V gene data show CDR1 as LGHNA and CDR2 as YSLEER. This CDR3 has 11 residues. The ends were cut back, 1 base at V and 6 bases at J, with 3 bases in the middle.

This clone was recorded once. This chain connects TRBV5-1 to TRBJ2-2; 9 bases align to TRBD2. Trimming took 4 bases from V and 6 from J; bases not matched to a gene: 4. Germline CDR1 reads SGHRS; CDR2 reads YFSETQ. The CDR3 has 14 residues. For the CDR3, the DNA is TGCGCCAGCAGCCCCAGGACTAGCGCCGGGGAGCTGTTTTTT. Translated, it gives CASSPRTSAGELFF.

This sequence joins TRBV9 and TRBJ2-2; unclear D gene. Germline CDR1 and CDR2: SGDLS and YYNGEE. V lost 4 bases to trimming and J lost 4 bases, with 8 bases between them. The CDR3 is made up of 13 amino acids. Here the CDR3 DNA reads TGTGCCAGCAGCCCGCCCCTCACCGGGGAGCTGTTTTTT. Encoded protein: CASSPPLTGELFF.

The J gene is TRBJ1-5, the V gene TRBV27; TRBD1 matches 10 bases. CDR1 and CDR2 (germline): MNHEY, SMNVEV (reference sequence). The CDR3 totals 15 residues. V gave up 5 bases and J gave up 5 bases; unmatched junction bases: 6. The CDR3 reads CASSHTGTGDQPQHF. The CDR3 DNA sequence: TGTGCCAGCAGTCACACCGGGACAGGGGATCAGCCCCAGCATTTT.

This clone was observed a single time. This chain connects TRBV6-2 or TRBV6-3 to TRBJ1-2; D ambiguous. The V end lost 1 base, the J end lost 8 bases, and 14 bases lay between the germline ends. The CDR3 extends over 14 amino acids. CDR1 and CDR2 from the germline V gene are MNHEY and SVGEGT. Here the CDR3 DNA reads TGTGCCAGCAGTTACTGGGCGGGCGCGGAGGGCTACACCTTC. Translation gives CASSYWAGAEGYTF.

The chain links TRBV6-5 to TRBJ1-1, with D possibly being TRBD1 (6 bases). V lost 8 bases and J lost 11, with 15 bases in between. Germline CDR1 is MNHEY and CDR2 is SVGAGI. CDR3 length equals 11 residues. CDR3 amino acids: CASCGGGDAFF. CDR3 coding DNA: TGTGCCAGCTGCGGGGGGGGCGATGCTTTCTTT.

Note on this clone: At the DNA level, this CDR3 is encoded by other sequences in the same sample as well. The chain links TRBV27 to TRBJ2-6; D remains ambiguous. The germline V and J ends were trimmed by 5 bases and 2 bases, with 1 base remaining between them. The CDR3 has 12 amino acids. From germline, CDR1 is MNHEY and CDR2 SMNVEV (reference sequence). CDR3 in amino acids: CASSPGANVLTF. The CDR3 DNA is TGTGCCAGCAGTCCTGGGGCCAACGTCCTGACTTTC.

CDR3 DNA sequence: TGTGCCAGCAGCCAAGGAGTCGCAGGGAACACTGAAGCTTTCTTT. Translated, it gives CASSQGVAGNTEAFF. The chain links TRBV3-1 (or the pseudogene TRBV3-2) to TRBJ1-1; D is undetermined. CDR3 length equals 15 residues. Trimming pared 1 base from V and 1 base from J, leaving 10 bases between. Looked up from germline, CDR1 is LGHDT and CDR2 is YNNKEL (reference sequence).

This chain uses TRBV6-5 with TRBJ1-1; possibly TRBD1 for D (5 bases). The ends were cut back, 8 bases at V and 7 bases at J, with 11 bases in the middle. Germline assignment: CDR1 MNHEY and CDR2 SVGAGI. The CDR3 contains 11 residues. The CDR3 reads CASLGGDEAFF. The DNA for the CDR3 is TGTGCCAGCTTGGGGGGAGATGAAGCTTTCTTT.

The chain is built from TRBV4-2 and TRBJ2-1, with D unresolved. CDR1 LGHNA and CDR2 YNFKEQ come from the germline V gene. With 0 bases removed from V and 10 bases from J, the gap between germline ends came to 10 bases. CDR3 length equals 13 residues. The CDR3 spells CASSQDLSGEQFF. In DNA, the CDR3 is TGTGCCAGCAGCCAAGATCTATCTGGGGAGCAGTTCTTC.

The chain combines TRBV7-9 with TRBJ2-7; possibly TRBD1 for D (6 bases). The CDR3 is 13 residues long. The V gene's germline CDR1 is SEHNR and CDR2 FQNEAQ (reference sequence). V was cut by 3 bases and J by 6 bases, with 12 bases left in between. CDR3: CASSLPGQGEQYF. The CDR3 DNA reads as TGTGCCAGCAGCTTGCCGGGACAAGGCGAGCAGTACTTC.

The CDR3 is CASSVGYTGGNEKLFF. CDR3 DNA: TGTGCCAGCAGCGTGGGCTACACCGGCGGTAATGAAAAACTGTTTTTT. This chain joins TRBV9 and TRBJ1-4; D is ambiguous. CDR1 and CDR2 from the germline V gene are SGDLS and YYNGEE. The V end was cut by 2 bases, the J end by 4 bases, with 15 bases between. This CDR3 is built from 16 residues. The full variable domain, completed using reference TRBV9 and TRBJ1-4, is DSGVTQTPKHLITATGQRVTLRCSPRSGDLSVYWYQQSLDQGLQFLIQYYNGEERAKGNILERFSAQQFPDLHSELNLSSLELGDSALYFCASSVGYTGGNEKLFFGSGTQLSVL.

The V gene is TRBV19, the J gene TRBJ1-2; D perhaps matches TRBD1 (5 bases). Per germline, CDR1 LNHDA and CDR2 SQIVND (reference sequence). Trimming cost V 2 bases and J 6 bases, with 13 bases left between them. The CDR3 contains 14 residues. This chain's CDR3 is CASSIQGVLNGYTF. The CDR3 coding sequence is TGTGCCAGTAGTATACAGGGCGTGCTGAATGGCTACACCTTC.

The genes are TRBV5-8 and TRBJ1-2; D is perhaps TRBD1 (5 bases). This CDR3 comprises 14 residues. V lost 4 bases, J lost 8 bases, and 18 bases lay in between. The V gene's germline CDR1 is SGHTS and CDR2 YDEGEE. In nucleotides, the CDR3 is TGTGCCAGCAGCCACCGGGGGTACCCTTGGGGCTACACCTTC. Translated, it gives CASSHRGYPWGYTF.

This sequence joins TRBV28 and TRBJ1-6; maybe TRBD1 (5 bases). The V gene's germline CDR1 is MDHEN and CDR2 SYDVKM. There are 15 residues in the CDR3. Deletions cut 3 bases from V and 7 bases from J, with 13 bases between. In DNA, the CDR3 is TGTGCCAGCAGTTTTCAAGGGGTTGACAATTCACCCCTCCACTTT. Translation: CASSFQGVDNSPLHF.

The chain recombines TRBV19 with TRBJ2-1; 11 bases agree with TRBD1. Trimming cost V 3 bases and J 8 bases; bases outside gene matches: 3. The germline gives CDR1 LNHDA, CDR2 SQIVND (reference sequence). The CDR3 is made up of 14 amino acids. The CDR3 spells CASSMGTGGYEQFF. In nucleotides, the CDR3 is TGTGCCAGTAGTATGGGGACAGGGGGGTATGAGCAGTTCTTC.

The rearrangement joins TRBV10-3 to TRBJ2-5; 8 bases fit TRBD1. The V and J ends lost 4 bases and 5 bases, in that order; junction bases with no gene match: 12. The CDR3 runs to 16 residues. CDR1 is ENHRY, CDR2 SYGVKD, per germline. The CDR3 here is CAISGSRTGPSETQYF. The DNA for the CDR3 is TGTGCCATCAGTGGATCTAGGACAGGGCCTAGCGAGACCCAGTACTTC.

V gene TRBV4-3 combines with J gene TRBJ2-5; TRBD2 aligns across 7 bases. This CDR3 comprises 15 residues. Germline assignment: CDR1 LGHNA and CDR2 YSLEER. Trimming took 1 base from V and 5 from J; bases not matched to a gene: 7. In DNA form, the CDR3 reads TGCGCCAGCAGCCAAGGGATGAGGGGAGGGGAGACCCAGTACTTC. It yields the protein CASSQGMRGGETQYF.

J is TRBJ1-4 and V is TRBV28; 7 nucleotides line up with TRBD1. CDR1 is MDHEN, CDR2 SYDVKM, per germline. The trim removed 5 bases at V and 8 bases at J, leaving 8 bases unmatched. CDR3 size: 14 residues. The CDR3 here is CASSKRQGREKLFF. The CDR3 coding sequence is TGTGCCAGCAGTAAGAGACAGGGTCGAGAAAAACTGTTTTTT.